This T cell receptor beta chain originates from a study of OX40 agonist ivuxolimab in advanced cancers. The method was immunoSEQ multiplex PCR; TCRdb's version includes in-frame clones alone and lacks a portion of them. The table has approximately 57,000 clones, nearly 85% seen once. After removal of 4 bases from V and 5 bases from J, the junction contained 7 bases not matched to a gene. The CDR3 totals 14 residues. Germline CDR1 is SGHKS and CDR2 is YYEKEE (reference sequence). The study sampled blood at baseline, cycle 4 day 1, and cycle 7 day 1. This specimen consisted of CD4+ or CD8+ T cells sorted from blood, obtained in a trial of the OX40 agonist ivuxolimab. The chain couples TRBV5-5 to TRBJ1-1; TRBD1 agrees at 8 bases. The TCR sequence derives from an adult with an advanced solid tumor such as melanoma, head and neck, liver or kidney cancer. The CDR3 loop is CASSHGQGWTEAFF. Written as DNA, the CDR3 is TGTGCCAGCAGCCACGGACAGGGATGGACTGAAGCTTTCTTT.